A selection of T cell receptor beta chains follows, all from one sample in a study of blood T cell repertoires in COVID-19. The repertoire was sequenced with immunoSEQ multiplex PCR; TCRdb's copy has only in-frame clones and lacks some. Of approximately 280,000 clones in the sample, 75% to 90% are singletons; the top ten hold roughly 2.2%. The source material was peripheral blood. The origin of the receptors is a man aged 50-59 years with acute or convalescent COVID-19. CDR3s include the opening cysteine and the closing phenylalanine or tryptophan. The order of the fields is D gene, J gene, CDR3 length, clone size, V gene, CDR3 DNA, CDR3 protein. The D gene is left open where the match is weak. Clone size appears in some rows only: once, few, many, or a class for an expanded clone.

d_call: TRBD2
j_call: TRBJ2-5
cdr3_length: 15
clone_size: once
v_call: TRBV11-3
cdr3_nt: TGTGCCAGCAGCTTAGGGCGGGGGTGGCAAGAGACCCAGTACTTC
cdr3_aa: CASSLGRGWQETQYF

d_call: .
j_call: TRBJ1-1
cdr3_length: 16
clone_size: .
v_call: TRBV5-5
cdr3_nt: TGTGCCAGCAGCCCCCGGGACTCCCGCTTTAACACTGAAGCTTTCTTT
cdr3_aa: CASSPRDSRFNTEAFF

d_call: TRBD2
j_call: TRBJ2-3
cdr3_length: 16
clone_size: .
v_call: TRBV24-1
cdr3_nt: TGTGCCACCAGTGCCGCGGGGGGGTTTAGCACAGATACGCAGTATTTT
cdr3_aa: CATSAAGGFSTDTQYF

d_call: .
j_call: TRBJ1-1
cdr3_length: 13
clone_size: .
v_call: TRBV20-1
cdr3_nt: TGCAGTGCTAGTCGATCAGGGAGGGCTGAAGCTTTCTTT
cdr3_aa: CSASRSGRAEAFF

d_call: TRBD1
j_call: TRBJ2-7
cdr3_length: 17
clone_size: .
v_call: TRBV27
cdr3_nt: TGTGCCAGCAGCTTTCGACCCCCGGGACAGGGGGCTTACGAGCAGTACTTC
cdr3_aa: CASSFRPPGQGAYEQYF

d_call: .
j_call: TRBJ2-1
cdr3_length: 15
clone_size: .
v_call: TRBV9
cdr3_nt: TGTGCCAGCAGCGTAGTTGGCGAGGGTGACAATGAGCAGTTCTTC
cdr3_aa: CASSVVGEGDNEQFF

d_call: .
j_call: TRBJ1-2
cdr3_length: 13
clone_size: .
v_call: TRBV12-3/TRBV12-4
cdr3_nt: TGTGCCAGCAGTACTCCAGGGAACTATGGCTACACCTTC
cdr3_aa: CASSTPGNYGYTF

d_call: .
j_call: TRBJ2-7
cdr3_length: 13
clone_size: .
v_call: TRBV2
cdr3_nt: TGTGCCAGCAGTGCAGCGTACTCCTACGAGCAGTACTTC
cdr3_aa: CASSAAYSYEQYF

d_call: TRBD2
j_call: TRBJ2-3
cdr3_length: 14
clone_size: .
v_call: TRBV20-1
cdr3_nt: TGCAGTGCTAGTAGGCTAGCGGGGGTGGATACGCAGTATTTT
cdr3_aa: CSASRLAGVDTQYF

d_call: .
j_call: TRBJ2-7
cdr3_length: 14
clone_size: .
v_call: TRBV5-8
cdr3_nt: TGTGCCAGCAGGTTCACCCCTAACTCTTACGAGCAGTACTTC
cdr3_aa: CASRFTPNSYEQYF

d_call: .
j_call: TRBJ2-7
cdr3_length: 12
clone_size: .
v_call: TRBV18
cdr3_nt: TGTGCCAGCTCACCGAGCTCTGGCGAGCAGTACTTC
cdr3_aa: CASSPSSGEQYF

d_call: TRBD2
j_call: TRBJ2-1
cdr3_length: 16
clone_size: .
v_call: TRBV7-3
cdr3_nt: TGTGCCAGCAGCTTAAAGGGAGGACTAGCCTACAATGAGCAGTTCTTC
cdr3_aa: CASSLKGGLAYNEQFF

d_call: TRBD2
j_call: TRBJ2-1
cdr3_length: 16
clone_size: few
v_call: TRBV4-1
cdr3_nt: TGCGCCAGCAGCCTAACGACTAGCGGGGGCCACAATGAGCAGTTCTTC
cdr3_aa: CASSLTTSGGHNEQFF

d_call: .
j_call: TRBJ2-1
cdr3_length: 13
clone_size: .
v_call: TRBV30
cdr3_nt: TGTGCCTGGACCCAAACAGACTACAATGAGCAGTTCTTC
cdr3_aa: CAWTQTDYNEQFF

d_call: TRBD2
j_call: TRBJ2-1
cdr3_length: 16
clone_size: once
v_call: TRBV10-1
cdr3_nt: TGCGCCAGCAGCCCCTGGGTAGCGGGGGGCCTCAATGAGCAGTTCTTC
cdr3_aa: CASSPWVAGGLNEQFF

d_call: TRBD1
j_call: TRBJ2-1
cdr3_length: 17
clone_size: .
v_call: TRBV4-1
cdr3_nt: TGCGCCAGCAGCCAAGATGACAGGGGGCAGTCCTACAATGAGCAGTTCTTC
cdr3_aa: CASSQDDRGQSYNEQFF

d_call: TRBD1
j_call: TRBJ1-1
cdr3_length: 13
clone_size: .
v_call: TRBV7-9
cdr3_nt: TGTGCCAGCAGCCCCTACAGGGGCTCTGAAGCTTTCTTT
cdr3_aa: CASSPYRGSEAFF

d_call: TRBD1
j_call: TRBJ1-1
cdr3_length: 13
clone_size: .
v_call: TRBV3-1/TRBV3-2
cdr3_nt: TGTGCCAGCAGCGCTACAGGGGTCCAGGGAGCTTTCTTT
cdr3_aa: CASSATGVQGAFF

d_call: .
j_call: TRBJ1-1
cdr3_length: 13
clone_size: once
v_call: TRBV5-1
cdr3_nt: TGCGCCAGCAGCTTGGGACATTCCCCTGAAGCTTTCTTT
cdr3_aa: CASSLGHSPEAFF

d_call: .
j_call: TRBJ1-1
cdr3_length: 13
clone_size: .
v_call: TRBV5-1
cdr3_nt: TGCGCCAGCAGCTTAGGGGAAAACACTGAAGCTTTCTTT
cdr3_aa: CASSLGENTEAFF

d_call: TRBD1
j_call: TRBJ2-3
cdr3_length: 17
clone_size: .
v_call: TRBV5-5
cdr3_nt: TGTGCCAGCACCTTACTTCCCGGGACAGGGGGCGCCGATACGCAGTATTTT
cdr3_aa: CASTLLPGTGGADTQYF

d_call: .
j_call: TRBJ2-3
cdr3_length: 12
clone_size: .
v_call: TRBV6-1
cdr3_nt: TGTGCCAGCAGTGAAGTCGGAGATACGCAGTATTTT
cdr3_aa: CASSEVGDTQYF

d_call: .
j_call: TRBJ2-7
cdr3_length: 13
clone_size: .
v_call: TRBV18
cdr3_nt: TGTGCCAGCTCACCACCAGCGGGTGGCGAGCAGTACTTC
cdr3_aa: CASSPPAGGEQYF

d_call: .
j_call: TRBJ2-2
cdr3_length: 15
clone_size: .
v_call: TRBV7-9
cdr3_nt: TGTGCCAGCAGCTTACTCCAGGGCCACACCGGGGAGCTGTTTTTT
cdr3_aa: CASSLLQGHTGELFF

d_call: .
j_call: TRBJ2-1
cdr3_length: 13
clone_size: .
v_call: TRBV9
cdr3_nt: TGTGCCAGCGCATTGAGCTCCTACAATGAGCAGTTCTTC
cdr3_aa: CASALSSYNEQFF

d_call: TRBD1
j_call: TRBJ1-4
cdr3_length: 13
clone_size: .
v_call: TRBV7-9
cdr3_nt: TGTGCCAGCAGCGGACAGGGTAGAGAAAAACTGTTTTTT
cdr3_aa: CASSGQGREKLFF

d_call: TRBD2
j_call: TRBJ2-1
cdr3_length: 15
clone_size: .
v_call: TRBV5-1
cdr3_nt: TGCGCCAGCAGCTTGGGGCTAGCGGCATACAATGAGCAGTTCTTC
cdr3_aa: CASSLGLAAYNEQFF

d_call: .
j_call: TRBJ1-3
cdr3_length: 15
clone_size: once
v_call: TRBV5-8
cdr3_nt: TGTGCCAGCAGCTTTGTTCGTTCCTCTGGAAACACCATATATTTT
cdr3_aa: CASSFVRSSGNTIYF

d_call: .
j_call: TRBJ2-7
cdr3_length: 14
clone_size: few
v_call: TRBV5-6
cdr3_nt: TGTGCCAGCAGCTTTGGGGGCAGCTCCTACGAGCAGTACTTC
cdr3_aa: CASSFGGSSYEQYF

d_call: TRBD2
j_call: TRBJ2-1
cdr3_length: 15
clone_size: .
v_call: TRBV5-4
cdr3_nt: TGTGCCAGCAGCTTGACTAGCGGGGTCTACAATGAGCAGTTCTTC
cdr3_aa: CASSLTSGVYNEQFF

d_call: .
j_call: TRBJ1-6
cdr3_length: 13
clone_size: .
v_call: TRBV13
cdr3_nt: TGTGCCAGCAGCTCCCGGGGGGAAGGAAGCCTCCACTTT
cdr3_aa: CASSSRGEGSLHF

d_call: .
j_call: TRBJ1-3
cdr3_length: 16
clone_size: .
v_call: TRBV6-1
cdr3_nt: TGTGCCAGCAGTGAAGCGAGTGCTGAAACTGGAAACACCATATATTTT
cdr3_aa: CASSEASAETGNTIYF

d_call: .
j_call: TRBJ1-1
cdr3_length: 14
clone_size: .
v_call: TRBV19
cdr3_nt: TGTGCCAGTAGTATAGGACAGGTGAACACTGAAGCTTTCTTT
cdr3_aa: CASSIGQVNTEAFF

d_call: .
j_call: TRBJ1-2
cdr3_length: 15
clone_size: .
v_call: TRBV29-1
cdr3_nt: TGCAGCGTTGAAGATCTAGTCGGGCGGGACTATGGCTACACCTTC
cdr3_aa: CSVEDLVGRDYGYTF

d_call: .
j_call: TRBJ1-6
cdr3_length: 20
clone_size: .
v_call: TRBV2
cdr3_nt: TGTGCCAGCAGTGAAGCGGGGGCAGGGAAAAATTTTCACTTGAATTCACCCCTCCACTTT
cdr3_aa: CASSEAGAGKNFHLNSPLHF

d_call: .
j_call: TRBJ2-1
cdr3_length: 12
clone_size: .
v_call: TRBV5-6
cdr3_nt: TGTGCCAGCAGCAAGGACAGCAATGAGCAGTTCTTC
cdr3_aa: CASSKDSNEQFF

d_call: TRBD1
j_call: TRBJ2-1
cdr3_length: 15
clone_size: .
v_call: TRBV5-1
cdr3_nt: TGCGCCAGCAGCCAAGGACAGGGGACCTACAATGAGCAGTTCTTC
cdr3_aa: CASSQGQGTYNEQFF

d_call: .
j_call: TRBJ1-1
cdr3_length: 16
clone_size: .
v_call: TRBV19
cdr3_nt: TGTGCCAGTAGTATCTTTGGTAGAGGTCTGAACACTGAAGCTTTCTTT
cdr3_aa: CASSIFGRGLNTEAFF

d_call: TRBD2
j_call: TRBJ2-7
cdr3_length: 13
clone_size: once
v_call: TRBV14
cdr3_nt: TGTGCCAGCAGGGAACTAGCGGGCGACGAGCAGTACTTC
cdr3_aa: CASRELAGDEQYF

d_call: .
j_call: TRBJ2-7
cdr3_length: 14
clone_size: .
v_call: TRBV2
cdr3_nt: TGTGCCAGCATCGGGTACAGGGTACAATACGAGCAGTACTTC
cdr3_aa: CASIGYRVQYEQYF

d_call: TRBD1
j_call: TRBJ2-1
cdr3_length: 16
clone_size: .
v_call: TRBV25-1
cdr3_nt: TGTGCCAGCAGCGAGCGAACAGGGGTATCCTACAATGAGCAGTTCTTC
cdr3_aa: CASSERTGVSYNEQFF

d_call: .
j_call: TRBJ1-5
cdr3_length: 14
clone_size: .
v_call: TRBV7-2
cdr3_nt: TGTGCCAGCAGCTTCCCAGGGCACGGTCAGCCCCAGCATTTT
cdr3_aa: CASSFPGHGQPQHF

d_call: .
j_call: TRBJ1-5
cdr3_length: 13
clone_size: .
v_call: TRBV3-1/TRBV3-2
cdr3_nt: TGTGCCAGCAGCATGGGGGGGATCCAGCCCCAGCATTTT
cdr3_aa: CASSMGGIQPQHF

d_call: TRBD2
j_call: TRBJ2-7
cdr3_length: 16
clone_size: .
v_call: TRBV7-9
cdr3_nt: TGTGCCAGCAGCTCGCCGGGACTAGCGGGGCCATACGAGCAGTACTTC
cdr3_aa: CASSSPGLAGPYEQYF

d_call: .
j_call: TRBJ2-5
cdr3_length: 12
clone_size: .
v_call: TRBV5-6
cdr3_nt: TGTGCCAGCAGCCCCGGGTGGGAGACCCAGTACTTC
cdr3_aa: CASSPGWETQYF

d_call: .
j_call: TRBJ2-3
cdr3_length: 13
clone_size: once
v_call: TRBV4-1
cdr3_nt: TGCGCCAGCAGCCTGCTTATCGGAGATACGCAGTATTTT
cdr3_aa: CASSLLIGDTQYF

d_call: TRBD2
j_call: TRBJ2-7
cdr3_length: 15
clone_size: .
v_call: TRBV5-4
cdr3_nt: TGTGCCAGCAGCCACAGCGGGGGACTAACCTACGAGCAGTACTTC
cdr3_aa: CASSHSGGLTYEQYF

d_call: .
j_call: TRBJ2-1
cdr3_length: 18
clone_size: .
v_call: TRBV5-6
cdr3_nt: TGTGCCAGCAGCCCCCCCTCGTCCGGGACTTTCTCCTACAATGAGCAGTTCTTC
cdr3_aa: CASSPPSSGTFSYNEQFF

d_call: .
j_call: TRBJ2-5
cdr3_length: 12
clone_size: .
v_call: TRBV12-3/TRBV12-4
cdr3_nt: TGTGCCAGCAGCCTGACTGGGGAGACCCAGTACTTC
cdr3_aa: CASSLTGETQYF

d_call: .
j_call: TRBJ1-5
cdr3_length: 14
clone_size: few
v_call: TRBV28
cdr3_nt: TGTGCCAGCAGTTTAGTTACAGGGTATCAGCCCCAGCATTTT
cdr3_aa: CASSLVTGYQPQHF

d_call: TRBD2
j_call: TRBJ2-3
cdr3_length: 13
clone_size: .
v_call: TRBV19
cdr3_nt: TGTGCCAGTAGTACGACTAGCGTCGATACGCAGTATTTT
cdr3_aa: CASSTTSVDTQYF

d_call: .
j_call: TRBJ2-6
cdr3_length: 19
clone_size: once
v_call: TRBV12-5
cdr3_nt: TGTGCTAGTGGTCCCATAAGCCCAACCGGGAGAGCTGGGGCCAACGTCCTGACTTTC
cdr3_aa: CASGPISPTGRAGANVLTF